This T cell receptor beta chain was documented in a study of monozygotic twins with inflammatory bowel disease. General study results and limits: IBD patients exhibited fewer clonotypes shared with other individuals than healthy twins, particularly with disease activity. No discrimination was achieved between different T cell subtypes.

Germline V lookup: CDR1 WNHNN, CDR2 SYGVQD (reference sequence). This CDR3 region has 13 residues. Concerning this clonotype: Its antigen is as yet unknown.

Eight distinct reactions (per sample) were used to make the cDNA. Template-switch reactions added UMIs with a 6-nucleotide sample barcode. TCRdb re-called the 5' RACE reads and catalogs CDR3 proteins one per entry, DNA excluded. This sample's clone table lists roughly 320,000 distinct CDR3 sequences. This clonotype was sampled from a human donor with ulcerative colitis or Crohn's disease, or a healthy co-twin of an affected twin (not recorded which). The specimen sequenced was blood. The V call is TRBV10-1, the J call TRBJ2-5; the TCRdb call, TRBD1, lacks DNA for checking. The CDR3 loop is CASSATGFETQYF.